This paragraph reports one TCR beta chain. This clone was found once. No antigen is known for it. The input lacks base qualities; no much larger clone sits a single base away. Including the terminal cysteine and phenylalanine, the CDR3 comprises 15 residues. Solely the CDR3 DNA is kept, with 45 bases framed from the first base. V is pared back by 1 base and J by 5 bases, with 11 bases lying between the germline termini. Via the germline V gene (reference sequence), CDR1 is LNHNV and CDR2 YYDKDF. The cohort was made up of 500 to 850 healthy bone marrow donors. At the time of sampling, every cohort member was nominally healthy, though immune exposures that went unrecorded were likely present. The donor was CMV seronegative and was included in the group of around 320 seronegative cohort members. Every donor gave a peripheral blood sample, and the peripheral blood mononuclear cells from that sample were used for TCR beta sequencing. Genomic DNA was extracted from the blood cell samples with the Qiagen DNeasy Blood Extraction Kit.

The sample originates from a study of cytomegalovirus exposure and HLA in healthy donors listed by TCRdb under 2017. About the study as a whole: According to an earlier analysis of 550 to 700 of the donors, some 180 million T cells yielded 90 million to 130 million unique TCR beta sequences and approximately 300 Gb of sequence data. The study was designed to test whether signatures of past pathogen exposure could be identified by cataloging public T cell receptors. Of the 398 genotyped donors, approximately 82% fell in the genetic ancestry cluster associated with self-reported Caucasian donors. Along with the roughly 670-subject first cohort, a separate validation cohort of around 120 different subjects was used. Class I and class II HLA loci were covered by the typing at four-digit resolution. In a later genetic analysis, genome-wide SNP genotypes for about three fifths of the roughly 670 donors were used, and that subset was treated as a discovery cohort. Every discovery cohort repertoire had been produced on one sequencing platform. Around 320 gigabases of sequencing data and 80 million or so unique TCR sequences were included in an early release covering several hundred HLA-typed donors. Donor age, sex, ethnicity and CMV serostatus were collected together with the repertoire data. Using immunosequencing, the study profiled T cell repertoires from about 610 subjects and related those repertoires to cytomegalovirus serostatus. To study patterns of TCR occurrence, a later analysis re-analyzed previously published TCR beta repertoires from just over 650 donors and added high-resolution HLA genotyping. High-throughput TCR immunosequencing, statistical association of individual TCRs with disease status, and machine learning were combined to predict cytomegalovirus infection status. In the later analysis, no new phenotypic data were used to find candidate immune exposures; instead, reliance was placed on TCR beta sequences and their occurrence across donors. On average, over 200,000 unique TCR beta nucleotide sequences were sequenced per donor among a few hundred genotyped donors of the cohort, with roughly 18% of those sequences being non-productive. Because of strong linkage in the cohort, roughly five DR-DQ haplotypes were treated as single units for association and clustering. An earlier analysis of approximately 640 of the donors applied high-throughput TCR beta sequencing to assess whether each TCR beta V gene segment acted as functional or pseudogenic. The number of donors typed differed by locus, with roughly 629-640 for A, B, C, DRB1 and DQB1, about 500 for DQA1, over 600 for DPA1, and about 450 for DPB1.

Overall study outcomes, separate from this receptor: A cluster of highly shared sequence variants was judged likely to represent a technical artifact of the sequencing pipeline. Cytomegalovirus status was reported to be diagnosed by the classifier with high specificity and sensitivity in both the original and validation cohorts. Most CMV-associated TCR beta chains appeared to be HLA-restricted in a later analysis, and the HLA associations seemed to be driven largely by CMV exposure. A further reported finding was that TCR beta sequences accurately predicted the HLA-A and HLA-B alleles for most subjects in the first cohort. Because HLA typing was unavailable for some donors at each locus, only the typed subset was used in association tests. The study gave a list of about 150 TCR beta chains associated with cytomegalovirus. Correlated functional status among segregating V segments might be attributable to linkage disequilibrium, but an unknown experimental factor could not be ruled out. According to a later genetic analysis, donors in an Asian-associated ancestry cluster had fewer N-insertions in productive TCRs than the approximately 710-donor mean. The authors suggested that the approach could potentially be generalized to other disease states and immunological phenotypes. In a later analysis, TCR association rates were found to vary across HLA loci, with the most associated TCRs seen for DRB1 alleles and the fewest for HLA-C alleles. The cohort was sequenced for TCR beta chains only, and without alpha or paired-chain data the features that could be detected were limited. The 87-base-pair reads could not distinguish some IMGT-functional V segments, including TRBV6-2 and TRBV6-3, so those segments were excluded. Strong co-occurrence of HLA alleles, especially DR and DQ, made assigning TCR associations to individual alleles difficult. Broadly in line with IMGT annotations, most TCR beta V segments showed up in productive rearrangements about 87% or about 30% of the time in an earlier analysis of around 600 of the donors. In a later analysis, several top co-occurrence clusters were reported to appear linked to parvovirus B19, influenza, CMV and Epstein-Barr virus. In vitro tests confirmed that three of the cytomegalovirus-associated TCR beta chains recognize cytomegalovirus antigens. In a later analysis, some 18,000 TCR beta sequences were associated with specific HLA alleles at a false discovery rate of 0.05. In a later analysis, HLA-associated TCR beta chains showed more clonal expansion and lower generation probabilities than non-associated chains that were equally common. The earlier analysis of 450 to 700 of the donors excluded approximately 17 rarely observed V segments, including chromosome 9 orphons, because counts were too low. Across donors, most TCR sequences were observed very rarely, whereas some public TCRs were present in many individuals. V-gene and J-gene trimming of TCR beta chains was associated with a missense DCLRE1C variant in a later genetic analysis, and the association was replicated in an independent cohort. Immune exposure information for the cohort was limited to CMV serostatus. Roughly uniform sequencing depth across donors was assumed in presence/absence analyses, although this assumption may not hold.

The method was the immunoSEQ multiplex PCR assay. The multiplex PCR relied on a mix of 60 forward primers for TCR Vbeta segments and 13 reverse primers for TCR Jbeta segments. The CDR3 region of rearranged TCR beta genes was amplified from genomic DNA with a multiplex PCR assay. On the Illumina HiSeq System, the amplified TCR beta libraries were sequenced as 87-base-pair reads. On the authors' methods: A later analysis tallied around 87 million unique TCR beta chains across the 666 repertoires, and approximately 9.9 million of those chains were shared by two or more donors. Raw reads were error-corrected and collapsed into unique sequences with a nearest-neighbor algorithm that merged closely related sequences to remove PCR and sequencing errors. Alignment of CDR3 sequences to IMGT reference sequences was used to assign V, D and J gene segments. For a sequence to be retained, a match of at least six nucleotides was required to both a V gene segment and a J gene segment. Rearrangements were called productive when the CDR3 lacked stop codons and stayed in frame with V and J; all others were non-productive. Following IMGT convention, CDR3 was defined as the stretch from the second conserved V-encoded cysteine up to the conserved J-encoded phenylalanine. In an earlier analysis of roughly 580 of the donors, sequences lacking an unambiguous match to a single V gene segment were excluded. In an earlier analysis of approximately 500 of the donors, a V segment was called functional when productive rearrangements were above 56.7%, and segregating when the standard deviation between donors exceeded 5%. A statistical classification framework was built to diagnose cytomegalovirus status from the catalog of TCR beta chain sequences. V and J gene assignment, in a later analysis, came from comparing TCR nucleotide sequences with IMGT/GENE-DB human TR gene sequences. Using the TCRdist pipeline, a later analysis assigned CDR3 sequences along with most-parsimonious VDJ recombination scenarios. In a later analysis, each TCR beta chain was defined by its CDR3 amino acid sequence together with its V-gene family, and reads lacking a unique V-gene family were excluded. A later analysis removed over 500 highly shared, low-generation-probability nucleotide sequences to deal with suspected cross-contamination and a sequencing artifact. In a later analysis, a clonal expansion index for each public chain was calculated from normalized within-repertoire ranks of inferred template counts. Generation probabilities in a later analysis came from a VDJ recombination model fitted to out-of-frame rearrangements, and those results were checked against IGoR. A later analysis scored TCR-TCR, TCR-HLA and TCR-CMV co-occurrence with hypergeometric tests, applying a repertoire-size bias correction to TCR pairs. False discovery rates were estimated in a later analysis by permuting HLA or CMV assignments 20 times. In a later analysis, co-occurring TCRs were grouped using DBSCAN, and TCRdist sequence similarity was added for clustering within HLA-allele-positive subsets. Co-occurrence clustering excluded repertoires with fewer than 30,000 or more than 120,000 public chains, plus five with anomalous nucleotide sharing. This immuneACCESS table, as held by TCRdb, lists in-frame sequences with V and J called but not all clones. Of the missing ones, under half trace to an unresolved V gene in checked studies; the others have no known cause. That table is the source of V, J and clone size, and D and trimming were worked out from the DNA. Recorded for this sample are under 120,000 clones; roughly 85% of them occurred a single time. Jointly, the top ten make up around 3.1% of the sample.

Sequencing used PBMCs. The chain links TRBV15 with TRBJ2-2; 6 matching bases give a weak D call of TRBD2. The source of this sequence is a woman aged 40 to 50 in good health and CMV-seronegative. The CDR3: CATSRAWGDTGELFF. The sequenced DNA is TGTGCCACCAGCAGAGCTTGGGGGGATACCGGGGAGCTGTTTTTT.